This TCR beta chain was obtained from a study of T cell changes during pregnancy in multiple sclerosis. Assay used: immunoSEQ multiplex PCR; TCRdb lists only in-frame clones, some missing. The sample shows 38,000 or so clones, roughly 90% of them seen only once. This TCR was recovered from a female donor with multiple sclerosis, enrolled in a pregnancy study. The material sequenced was CD8+ T cells from peripheral blood mononuclear cells, taken in the first trimester of pregnancy.

This chain's CDR3 is CASSVKQGFYEQYF. CDR3 nucleotides: TGTGCCAGCAGCGTAAAACAGGGTTTCTACGAGCAGTACTTC. The V gene is TRBV5-8, the J gene TRBJ2-7; possible D gene TRBD1, 6 bases. V was clipped by 4 bases and J by 3 bases, with 14 bases between them. This CDR3 contains 14 residues. CDR1 and CDR2 from the germline V gene are SGHTS and YDEGEE.